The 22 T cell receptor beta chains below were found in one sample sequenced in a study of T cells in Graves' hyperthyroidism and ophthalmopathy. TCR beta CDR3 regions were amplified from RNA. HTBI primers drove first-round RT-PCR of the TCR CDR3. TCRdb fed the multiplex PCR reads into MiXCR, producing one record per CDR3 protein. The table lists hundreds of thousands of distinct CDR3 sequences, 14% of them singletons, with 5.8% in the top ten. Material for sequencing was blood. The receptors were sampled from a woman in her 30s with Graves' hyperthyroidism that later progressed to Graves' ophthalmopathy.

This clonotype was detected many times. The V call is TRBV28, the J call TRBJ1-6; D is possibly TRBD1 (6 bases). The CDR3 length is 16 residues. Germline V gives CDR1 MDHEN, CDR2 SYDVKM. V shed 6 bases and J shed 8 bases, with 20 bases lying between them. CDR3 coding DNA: TGTGCCAGCAGCAAAGACAGGATCGCGGTTTATTCACCCCTCCACTTT. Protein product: CASSKDRIAVYSPLHF.

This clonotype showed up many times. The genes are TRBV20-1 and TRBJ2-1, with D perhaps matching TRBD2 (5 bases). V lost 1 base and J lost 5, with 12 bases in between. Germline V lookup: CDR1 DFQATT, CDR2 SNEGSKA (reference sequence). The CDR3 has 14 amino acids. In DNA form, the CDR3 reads TGCAGTGCTAGAGGGCTAGCCTTGAACAATGAGCAGTTCTTC. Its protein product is CSARGLALNNEQFF.

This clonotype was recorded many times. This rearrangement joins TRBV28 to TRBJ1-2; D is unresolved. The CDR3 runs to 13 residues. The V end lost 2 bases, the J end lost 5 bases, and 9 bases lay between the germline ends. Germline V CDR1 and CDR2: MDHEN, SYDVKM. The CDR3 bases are TGTGCCAGCAGTTTAGGGTCGGATTATGGCTACACCTTC. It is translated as CASSLGSDYGYTF.

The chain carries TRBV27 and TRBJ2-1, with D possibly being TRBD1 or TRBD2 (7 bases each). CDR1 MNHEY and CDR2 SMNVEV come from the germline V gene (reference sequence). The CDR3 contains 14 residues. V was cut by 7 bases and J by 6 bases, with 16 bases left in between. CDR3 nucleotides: TGTGCCAGCAACCTTCAGGGGGAGGGCAATGAGCAGTTCTTC. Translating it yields CASNLQGEGNEQFF.

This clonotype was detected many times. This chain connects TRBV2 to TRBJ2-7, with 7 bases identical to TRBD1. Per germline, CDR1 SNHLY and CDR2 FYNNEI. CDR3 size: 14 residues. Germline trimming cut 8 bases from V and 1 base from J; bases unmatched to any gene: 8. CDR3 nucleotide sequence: TGTGCCAGCTTGAGAACAGGGGTGTCCTACGAGCAGTACTTC. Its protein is CASLRTGVSYEQYF.

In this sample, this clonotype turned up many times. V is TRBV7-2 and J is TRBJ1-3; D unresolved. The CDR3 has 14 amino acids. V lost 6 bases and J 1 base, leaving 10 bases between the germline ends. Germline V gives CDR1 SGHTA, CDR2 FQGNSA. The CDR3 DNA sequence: TGTGCCAGCAGTTTGGGCGGTTCTGGAAACACCATATATTTT. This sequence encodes CASSLGGSGNTIYF. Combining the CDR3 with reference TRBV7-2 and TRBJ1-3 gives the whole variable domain GAGVSQSPSNKVTEKGKDVELRCDPISGHTALYWYRQSLGQGLEFLIYFQGNSAPDKSGLPSDRFSAERTGGSVSTLTIQRTQQEDSAVYLCASSLGGSGNTIYFGEGSWLTVV.

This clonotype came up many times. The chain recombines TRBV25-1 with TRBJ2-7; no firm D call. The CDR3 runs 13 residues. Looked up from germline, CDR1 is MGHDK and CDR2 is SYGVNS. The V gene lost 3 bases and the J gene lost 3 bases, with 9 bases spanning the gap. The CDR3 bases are TGTGCCAGCAGTGACGGGCCCCTCTACGAGCAGTACTTC. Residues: CASSDGPLYEQYF.

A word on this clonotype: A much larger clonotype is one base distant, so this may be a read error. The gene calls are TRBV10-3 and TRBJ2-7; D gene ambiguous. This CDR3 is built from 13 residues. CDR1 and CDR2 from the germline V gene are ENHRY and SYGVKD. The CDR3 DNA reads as TGTGCCATCAGTTCTGGGGTCTCCTACGAGAAGTACTTC. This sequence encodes CAISSGVSYEKYF.

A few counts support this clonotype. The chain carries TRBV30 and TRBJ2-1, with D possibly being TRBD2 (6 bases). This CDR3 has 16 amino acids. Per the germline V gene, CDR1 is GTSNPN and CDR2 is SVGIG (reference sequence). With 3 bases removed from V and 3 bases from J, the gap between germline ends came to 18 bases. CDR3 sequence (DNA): TGTGCCTGGAGCGCCATCGGGAGAGGGGTCTACAATGAGCAGTTCTTC. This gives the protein CAWSAIGRGVYNEQFF.

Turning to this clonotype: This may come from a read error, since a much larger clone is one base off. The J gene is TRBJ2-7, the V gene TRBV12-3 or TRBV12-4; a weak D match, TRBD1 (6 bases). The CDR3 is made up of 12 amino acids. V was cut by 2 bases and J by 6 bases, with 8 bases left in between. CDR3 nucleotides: TGTGCCAGCAGTTTAACAGGGACCGAGCAGTACTTC. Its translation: CASSLTGTEQYF.

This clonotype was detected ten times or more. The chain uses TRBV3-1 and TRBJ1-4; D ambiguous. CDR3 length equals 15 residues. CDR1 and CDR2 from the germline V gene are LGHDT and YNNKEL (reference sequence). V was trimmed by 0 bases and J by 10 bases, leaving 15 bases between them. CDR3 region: CASSQDRVGFGKLFF. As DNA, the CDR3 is TGTGCCAGCAGCCAAGATCGCGTCGGGTTCGGAAAACTGTTTTTT. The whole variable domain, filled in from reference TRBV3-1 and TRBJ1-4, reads DTAVSQTPKYLVTQMGNDKSIKCEQNLGHDTMYWYKQDSKKFLKIMFSYNNKELIINETVPNRFSPKSPDKAHLNLHINSLELGDSAVYFCASSQDRVGFGKLFFGSGTQLSVL.

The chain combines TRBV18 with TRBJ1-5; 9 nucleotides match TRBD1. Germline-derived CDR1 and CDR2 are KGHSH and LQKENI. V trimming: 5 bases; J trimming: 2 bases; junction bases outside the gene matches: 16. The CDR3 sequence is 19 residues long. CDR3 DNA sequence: TGTGCCAGCTCAGAATCCGGGACAGGGATGGGTTTCGGCAATCAGCCCCAGCATTTT. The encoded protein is CASSESGTGMGFGNQPQHF.

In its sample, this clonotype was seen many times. The CDR3 DNA reads as TGTGCCAGCAGTTCTCTCCGAGGGCAGGCCTCCTACGAGCAGTACTTC. Amino acids: CASSSLRGQASYEQYF. The rearrangement links TRBV28 to TRBJ2-7, with D maybe TRBD2 (5 bases). The CDR3 sequence is 16 residues long. V lost 4 bases, J lost 0 bases, and 16 bases lay in between. Germline CDR1 reads MDHEN; CDR2 reads SYDVKM.

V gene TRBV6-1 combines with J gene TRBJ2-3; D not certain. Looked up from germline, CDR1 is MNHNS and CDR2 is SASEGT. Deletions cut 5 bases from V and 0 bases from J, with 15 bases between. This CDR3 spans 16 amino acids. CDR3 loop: CASSPLGMFSTDTQYF. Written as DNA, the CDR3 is TGTGCCAGCAGTCCCCTAGGAATGTTTAGCACAGATACGCAGTATTTT.

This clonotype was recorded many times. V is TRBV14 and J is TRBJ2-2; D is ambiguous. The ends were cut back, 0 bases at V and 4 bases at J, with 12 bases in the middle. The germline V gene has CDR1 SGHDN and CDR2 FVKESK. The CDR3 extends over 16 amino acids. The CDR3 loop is CASSQESLLGTGELFF. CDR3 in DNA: TGTGCCAGCAGCCAAGAATCGCTCTTGGGCACCGGGGAGCTGTTTTTT.

This CDR3 reads CSAKRSGRAGELFF. The CDR3 nucleotides are TGCAGTGCCAAGAGGTCGGGGAGGGCCGGGGAGCTGTTTTTT. The chain employs TRBV20-1 and TRBJ2-2; the match to TRBD2 covers 7 bases. This CDR3 has 14 amino acids. Germline assignment: CDR1 DFQATT and CDR2 SNEGSKA (reference sequence). The ends lost 6 bases at V and 6 bases at J; junction bases unmatched: 10.

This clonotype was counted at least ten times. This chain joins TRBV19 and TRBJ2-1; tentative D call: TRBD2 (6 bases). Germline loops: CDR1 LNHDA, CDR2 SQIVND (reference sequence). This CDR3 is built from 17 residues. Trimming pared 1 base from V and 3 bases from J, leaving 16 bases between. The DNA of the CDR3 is TGTGCCAGTAGTATAGTTGGGGACTTCAGTCGCTACAATGAGCAGTTCTTC. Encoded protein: CASSIVGDFSRYNEQFF.

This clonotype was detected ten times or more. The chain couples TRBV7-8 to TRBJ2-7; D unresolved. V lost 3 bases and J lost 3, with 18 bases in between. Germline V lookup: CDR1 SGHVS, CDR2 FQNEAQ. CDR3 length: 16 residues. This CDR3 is CASSLPLSEKSYEQYF. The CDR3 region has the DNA TGTGCCAGCAGCTTGCCCCTCAGCGAGAAGAGCTACGAGCAGTACTTC.

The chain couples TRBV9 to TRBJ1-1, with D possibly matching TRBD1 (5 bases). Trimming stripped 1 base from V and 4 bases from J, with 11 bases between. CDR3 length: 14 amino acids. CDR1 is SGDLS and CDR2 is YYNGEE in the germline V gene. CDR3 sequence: CASSVQGVSTEAFF. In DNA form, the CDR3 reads TGTGCCAGCAGCGTACAGGGCGTGAGCACTGAAGCTTTCTTT. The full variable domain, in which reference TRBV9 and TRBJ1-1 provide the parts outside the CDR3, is DSGVTQTPKHLITATGQRVTLRCSPRSGDLSVYWYQQSLDQGLQFLIQYYNGEERAKGNILERFSAQQFPDLHSELNLSSLELGDSALYFCASSVQGVSTEAFFGQGTRLTVV.

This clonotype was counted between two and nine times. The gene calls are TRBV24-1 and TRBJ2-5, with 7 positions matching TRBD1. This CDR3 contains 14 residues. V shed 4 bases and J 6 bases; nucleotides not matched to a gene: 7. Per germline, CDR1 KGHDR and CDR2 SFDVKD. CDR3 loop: CATSEPDRVQTQYF. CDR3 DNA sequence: TGTGCCACCAGTGAACCAGACAGGGTCCAGACCCAGTACTTC.

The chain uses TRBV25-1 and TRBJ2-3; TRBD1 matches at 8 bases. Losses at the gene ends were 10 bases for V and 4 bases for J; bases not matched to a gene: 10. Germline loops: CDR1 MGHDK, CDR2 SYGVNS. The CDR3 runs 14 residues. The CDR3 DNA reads TGTGCCATTTCCCGGACAGGGTCGGCAGATACGCAGTATTTT. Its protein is CAISRTGSADTQYF.

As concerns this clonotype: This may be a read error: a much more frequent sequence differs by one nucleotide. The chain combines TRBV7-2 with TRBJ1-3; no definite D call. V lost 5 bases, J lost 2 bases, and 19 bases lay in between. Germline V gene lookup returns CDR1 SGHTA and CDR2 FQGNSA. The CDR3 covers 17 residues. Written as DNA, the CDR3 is TGTGCCAGCAGCCCTACTACTTCTACCGCTGCTGGAAACACCATATATTTT. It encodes CASSPTTSTAAGNTIYF.